This entry lists 23 T cell receptor beta chains sequenced from one sample in a study of shared clonotypes between healthy human individuals. Only in-frame clones appear in the TCRdb table, and some are missing; sequencing was by immunoSEQ multiplex PCR. The sample records about 1.1 million clones, roughly 80% being singletons. The sample consisted of memory CD4+ T cells from PBMCs. Subset specified: CD45RA-negative fraction. The receptors stem from a man younger than 35 in good health. Some clones in this sample may be carry-over from other donors' samples.

CDR3 sequence reads: CASRGAGNTEAFF. The CDR3 DNA reads TGTGCCAGCAGAGGGGCGGGGAACACTGAAGCTTTCTTT. The V gene is TRBV28, the J gene TRBJ1-1; TRBD1 might be the D (5 bases). In germline, CDR1 is MDHEN, CDR2 SYDVKM. The CDR3 is made up of 13 amino acids. V was pared by 6 bases and J by 1 base, with 9 bases between.

Details on this clone: This clone may be a read error of a much larger clone one base away. Other DNA sequences in this specimen translate into the identical CDR3. V gene TRBV28 combines with J gene TRBJ1-1, with D perhaps matching TRBD1 (6 bases). Germline CDR1 is MDHEN and CDR2 is SYDVKM. This CDR3 region has 13 residues. V lost 3 bases and J lost 2, with 7 bases in between. Here the CDR3 DNA reads TGTGCCAGCAGTTTGACAGGAAACACTGAAGCTTTCTTT. This encodes CASSLTGNTEAFF.

On this clone: A read error is likely here: a far larger clone is one base away. Other DNA sequences in this specimen translate into the identical CDR3. J is TRBJ1-1 and V is TRBV2; D gene ambiguous. The germline CDR1 and CDR2 sequences are SNHLY and FYNNEI. This CDR3 has 14 residues. The CDR3 nucleotides read TGTGCCAGCAGTGAAGCTGTAAAACTGACTGAAGCTTTATTT. This codes for CASSEAVKLTEALF.

The chain combines TRBV7-8 with TRBJ2-7; 11 nucleotides agree with TRBD2. The junction had 5 bases not matched to a gene; V was cut back by 5 bases and J by 2 bases. The CDR3 has 15 amino acids. The germline V gene has CDR1 SGHVS and CDR2 FQNEAQ. For the CDR3, the DNA is TGTGCCAGCAGCCTAGGGACTAGCGGACCCTACGAGCAGTACTTC. Its translation is CASSLGTSGPYEQYF.

In its sample, this clone was seen a few times. The chain links TRBV10-1 to TRBJ2-1, with 10 bases lining up with TRBD1. J gave up 4 bases and V 2 bases, and 14 bases lay outside the gene matches. The CDR3 length is 19 residues. Germline loops: CDR1 WNHNN, CDR2 SYGVQD (reference sequence). The CDR3 spells CASSELTPGQGNPYNEQFF. DNA of the CDR3: TGCGCCAGCAGTGAGCTCACACCGGGACAGGGGAATCCATACAATGAGCAGTTCTTC.

In the case of this clone: A read error may be the cause here, since a much bigger clone is one base away. The chain combines TRBV28 with TRBJ1-1; a weak D match, TRBD1 (6 bases). CDR3 size: 14 residues. Per germline, CDR1 MDHEN and CDR2 SYDVKM. Trimming removed 5 bases at V and 4 bases at J, with 14 bases between. The CDR3 bases are TGTGCCAGCAGTGCCGGGACATCGAGCACTGAAGCTTTCTTT. Its translation is CASSAGTSSTEAFF.

The chain is built from TRBV29-1 and TRBJ2-3; 10 bases are shared with TRBD2. Trimming removed 7 bases from V and 7 bases from J; junction bases left unmatched: 8. Germline V CDR1 and CDR2: SQVTM, ANQGSEA. This CDR3 region has 13 residues. CDR3 sequence: CSAESGRANTQYF. As DNA, the CDR3 is TGCAGCGCTGAGAGCGGGAGGGCCAATACGCAGTATTTT.

V gene TRBV2 combines with J gene TRBJ1-4; D is unresolved. With 4 bases removed from V and 8 bases from J, the gap between germline ends came to 11 bases. The CDR3 length is 13 residues. Germline V CDR1 and CDR2: SNHLY, FYNNEI. The DNA for the CDR3 is TGTGCCAGCAGTGTTCGGGGAGGAGAAAAACTGTTTTTT. This translates into CASSVRGGEKLFF.

The rearrangement joins TRBV6-1 to TRBJ2-5, with D possibly being TRBD2 (7 bases). Trimming pared 6 bases from V and 4 bases from J, leaving 12 bases between. There are 13 residues in the CDR3. The germline gives CDR1 MNHNS, CDR2 SASEGT. CDR3 in amino acids: CASRGGARETQYF. The CDR3 nucleotides read TGTGCCAGCAGGGGGGGGGCTCGAGAGACCCAGTACTTC.

Worth noting for this clone: One end of the junction varies from germline; a read error may be responsible. The chain combines TRBV18 with TRBJ2-4; D possibly corresponds to TRBD1 (7 bases). CDR3 length: 12 residues. Germline V gene data show CDR1 as KGHSH and CDR2 as LQKENI. The CDR3 loop is CASSPQGGTSRF. The CDR3 region has the DNA TGTGCCAGCTCACCCCAGGGGGGTACGTCCCGCTTC.

The V and J genes are TRBV28 and TRBJ2-2; no firm D call. Germline CDR1 MDHEN, CDR2 SYDVKM. The CDR3 has 12 residues. Trimming pared 8 bases from V and 6 bases from J, leaving 10 bases between. The CDR3: CASELGPGELFF. As DNA, the CDR3 is TGTGCCAGCGAGCTCGGGCCCGGGGAGCTGTTTTTT.

The chain recombines TRBV2 with TRBJ2-3; maybe TRBD1 (5 bases). The CDR3 is 17 amino acids. CDR1 is SNHLY, CDR2 FYNNEI, per germline. The V and J ends lost 6 bases and 2 bases respectively, with 21 bases between them. The CDR3 DNA sequence: TGTGCCAGCAGCCCCGGCAGCCTAGGGGCCCTCACAGATACGCAGTATTTT. Amino acids: CASSPGSLGALTDTQYF.

The genes are TRBV18 and TRBJ2-1; TRBD2 aligns across 16 bases. This CDR3 is built from 15 residues. Trimming took 3 bases from V and 13 from J; bases not matched to a gene: 6. CDR1 is KGHSH, CDR2 LQKENI, per germline. The CDR3 region has the DNA TGTGCCAGCTCACCCACCGGGACTAGCGGGAGGGCCCAGTTCTTC. Amino acids: CASSPTGTSGRAQFF. Together with reference TRBV18 and TRBJ2-1, the CDR3 gives the full variable domain: NAGVMQNPRHLVRRRGQEARLRCSPMKGHSHVYWYRQLPEEGLKFMVYLQKENIIDESGMPKERFSAEFPKEGPSILRIQQVVRGDSAAYFCASSPTGTSGRAQFFGPGTRLTVL.

The J gene is TRBJ2-2, the V gene TRBV9, with 7 bases matching TRBD2. V gave up 4 bases and J gave up 3 bases; unmatched junction bases: 9. In germline, CDR1 is SGDLS, CDR2 YYNGEE. This CDR3 has 16 residues. As DNA, the CDR3 is TGTGCCAGCAGCCCAAAGGGAGGGAGTCACACCGGGGAGCTGTTTTTT. Translating gives CASSPKGGSHTGELFF.

There are a few counts of this clone. The chain links TRBV28 to TRBJ2-5; D uncertain. CDR1 MDHEN and CDR2 SYDVKM come from the germline V gene. With 6 bases removed from V and 7 bases from J, the gap between germline ends came to 9 bases. The CDR3 runs to 11 residues. CDR3 region: CASSSYGTQYF. As DNA, the CDR3 is TGTGCCAGCAGCAGTTATGGGACCCAGTACTTC.

This clone has a handful of counts. CDR3 region: CASGGLAEETQYF. In DNA form, the CDR3 reads TGTGCCAGCGGGGGACTAGCGGAGGAGACCCAGTACTTC. The chain joins TRBV27 to TRBJ2-5, with 11 bases identical to TRBD2. The V segment lost 8 bases and the J segment 5 bases; nucleotides outside the gene matches: 4. The CDR3 has 13 amino acids. CDR1 and CDR2 (germline): MNHEY, SMNVEV (reference sequence).

The chain recombines TRBV10-3 with TRBJ2-5, with a weak D call TRBD2 (6 bases). The V gene lost 4 bases and the J gene lost 5 bases, with 20 bases spanning the gap. In germline, CDR1 is ENHRY, CDR2 SYGVKD. CDR3 size: 16 residues. CDR3 residues: CAISAVGLGFGETQYF. As DNA, the CDR3 is TGTGCCATCAGTGCCGTGGGACTTGGGTTCGGGGAGACCCAGTACTTC.

The chain joins TRBV6-6 to TRBJ1-2; tentatively, D is TRBD1 (6 bases). The CDR3 length is 15 residues. Between the trimmed V and J ends, which lost 2 bases and 8 bases, there was a span of 18 bases. CDR1 and CDR2 from the germline V gene are MNHNY and SVGAGI (reference sequence). The CDR3 here is CASSYPLRQVRGYTF. The DNA of the CDR3 is TGTGCCAGCAGTTACCCTCTTAGACAGGTCCGCGGCTACACCTTC.

The gene calls are TRBV7-9 and TRBJ2-5; no clear D gene. The length of the CDR3 is 13 residues. Deletions cut 4 bases from V and 1 base from J, with 7 bases between. Germline-derived CDR1 and CDR2 are SEHNR and FQNEAQ (reference sequence). CDR3: CASSSRTQETQYF. Written as DNA, the CDR3 is TGTGCCAGCAGCTCCCGGACCCAAGAGACCCAGTACTTC.

As for this clone: Additional DNA sequences in this sample encode the identical CDR3. The V gene is TRBV18, the J gene TRBJ2-3; unclear D gene. Trimming cost V 2 bases and J 6 bases, with 6 bases left between them. Germline CDR1 is KGHSH and CDR2 is LQKENI. The CDR3 spans 12 residues. CDR3 in amino acids: CASSPGGDTQYF. The CDR3 DNA is TGTGCCAGCTCACCAGGTGGGGATACGCAGTATTTT.

The chain uses TRBV4-2 and TRBJ2-5; D gene unclear. With 0 bases removed from V and 5 bases from J, the gap between germline ends came to 16 bases. The CDR3 contains 16 residues. Germline values: CDR1 LGHNA, CDR2 YNFKEQ. CDR3 in DNA: TGTGCCAGCAGCCAAGACCCCGCGTACTCGAGGGAGACCCAGTACTTC. Amino acid sequence: CASSQDPAYSRETQYF.

The V call is TRBV6-1, the J call TRBJ1-5, with 7 bases lining up with TRBD1. The germline V gene encodes CDR1 MNHNS and CDR2 SASEGT. V was pared by 3 bases and J by 5 bases, with 7 bases of the junction left unmatched. The CDR3 is made up of 15 amino acids. This CDR3 reads CASSERGRGDQPQHF. For the CDR3, the DNA is TGTGCCAGCAGTGAGAGGGGCAGGGGGGATCAGCCCCAGCATTTT.

The chain recombines TRBV10-3 with TRBJ1-2, with 9 positions matching TRBD1. Trimming removed 3 bases from V and 3 bases from J; junction bases left unmatched: 8. The CDR3 covers 16 residues. Germline-derived CDR1 and CDR2 are ENHRY and SYGVKD. CDR3 sequence: CAISERGTGRDYGYTF. CDR3 in DNA: TGTGCCATCAGTGAAAGAGGGACAGGGCGGGACTATGGCTACACCTTC.